The present entry profiles one TCR beta chain with its context. V shed 5 bases and J 0 bases; nucleotides not matched to a gene: 8. Germline V gives CDR1 SGHAT, CDR2 FQNNGV. CDR3 length equals 16 residues. Data came from immunoSEQ multiplex PCR; TCRdb stores just in-frame clones and leaves some out. The profile shows about 160,000 clones, 75% to 90% of them singletons. Participant-given clinical history determined each cohort assignment. The sample originates from a study of blood T cell repertoires in COVID-19. The specimen was PBMCs or T cells enriched from blood (not recorded which). This receptor was identified in a woman aged 55-70 years who had recovered from COVID-19. V is TRBV11-2 and J is TRBJ2-5, with TRBD1 matching 8 bases. The CDR3 DNA sequence: TGTGCCAGCAGCCCACGACAGGGGATCAACCAAGAGACCCAGTACTTC. This codes for CASSPRQGINQETQYF.